The entry that follows covers one T cell receptor beta chain sequence. Its antigen is undetermined. The data derive from a study of cytomegalovirus exposure and HLA in healthy donors. Study-wide results and limits: Reportedly, HLA-A and HLA-B alleles of most subjects were accurately predicted from TCR beta.

The V gene lost 9 bases and the J gene lost 3 bases, with 11 bases spanning the gap. The CDR3 loop spans 12 amino acids. CDR1 MNHEY and CDR2 SVGAGI come from the germline V gene. Unrecorded immune exposure was likely among donors, who were nominally healthy when sampled. The study ran its PCR with 60 Vbeta and 13 Jbeta primers. TCRdb's copy holds only in-frame clones and misses some; the assay was immunoSEQ multiplex PCR. The table lists tens of thousands of clones, about two thirds of them singletons. This rearrangement joins TRBV6-5 to TRBJ1-1, with D tentatively TRBD1 (5 bases). This sequence was found in a boy younger than 18 in good health and CMV-seropositive. The sample was PBMCs. The CDR3 reads CASRRGYTEAFF. The CDR3 region has the DNA TGTGCCAGTCGGAGGGGCTACACTGAAGCTTTCTTT.